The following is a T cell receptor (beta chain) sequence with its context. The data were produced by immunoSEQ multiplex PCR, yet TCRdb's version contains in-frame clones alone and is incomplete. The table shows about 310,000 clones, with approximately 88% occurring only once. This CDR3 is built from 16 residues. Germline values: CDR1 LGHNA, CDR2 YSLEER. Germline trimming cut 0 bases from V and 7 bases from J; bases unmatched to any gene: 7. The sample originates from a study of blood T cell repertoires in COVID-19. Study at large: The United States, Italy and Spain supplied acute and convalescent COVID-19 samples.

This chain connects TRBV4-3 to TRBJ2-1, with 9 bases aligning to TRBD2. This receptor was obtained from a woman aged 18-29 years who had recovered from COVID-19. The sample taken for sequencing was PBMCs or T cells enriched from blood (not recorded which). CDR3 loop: CASSQDLAGGPNEQFF. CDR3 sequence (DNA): TGCGCCAGCAGCCAAGATTTGGCGGGGGGGCCGAATGAGCAGTTCTTC.